This T cell receptor beta chain appears in the sequencing data of a study of beta chain features in type 1 diabetes (dated 2018 in TCRdb). Looking at the study overall: Mean age, gender distribution, total cell number and subset yield did not differ between patients and healthy donors. A total of around 110,000,000 sorted cells were examined across all samples, and RNA yield correlated strongly with the number of cells per subset. The study compared TCRB repertoires of sorted circulating CD4+ T cell subsets between recently diagnosed type 1 diabetes patients and matched healthy donors. Naive and central memory subsets were obtained from all 28 donors, but regulatory and stem cell-like memory subsets were isolated from only 8 patients and roughly eight healthy donors.

To note about this clone: Its specific antigen is unknown. One base away there is no much larger clone; base qualities are not given.

Broad study findings and their caveats: Because cDNA rather than genomic DNA was sequenced, highly expressing activated cells could have been over-represented, although no difference in activation and CD3 levels was found between groups. Only small numbers of individuals were included in the HLA sub-analyses, which left unresolved whether HLA type had any influence on TCRB rearrangement. At VDJ recombination sites, patients with type 1 diabetes made fewer insertions and deleted more nucleotides, a pattern implying thymic rearrangement abnormalities. Type 1 diabetes patients showed a moderate but significant shortening of TCRB CDR3 length in all four CD4+ subsets. Shorter templates might be favored by PCR, yet because patient and control samples were amplified and corrected together, any such skew would affect both groups equally. Naive, central memory and regulatory TCRB repertoires appeared to be more similar among patients than among healthy donors.

CDR1 and CDR2 (SGDLS, YYNGEE) derive from the germline V gene. Trimming takes 2 bases off V and 3 bases off J; junction bases not matched to a gene: 3. The CDR3 has 15 amino acids, counting the end cysteine and phenylalanine. The CDR3 DNA has 45 bases and is translated from base 1. Each donor gave one peripheral blood draw, averaging approximately 120 mL, which was collected into heparinised tubes. A BD FACSAria II was used to sort naive, central memory, regulatory and stem cell-like memory CD4+ T cells with a panel that included CD45RO, CCR7, CD25, CD127, CD95 and CD27. All sorted populations exceeded 95% purity. PBMCs were isolated immediately by Lymphoprep density gradient centrifugation and stained directly without culture. To minimize batch effects, samples were stained and sorted in pairs, one healthy donor with one patient per experiment. The High Capacity cDNA Reverse Transcription Kit was used to reverse transcribe all of the isolated RNA, meaning that expressed TCRB transcripts were what got sequenced. Deep immunoSEQ sequencing was performed on naive, central memory and regulatory T cell samples, with an average of about 3.57 million total reads per sample. Sorted cells were lysed in RLT buffer and RNA was extracted with DNase-treated RNeasy Micro or Mini kits, depending on cell number. Each cell subset was processed separately to prevent cross-contamination, with patient and healthy donor samples processed together. TCRB sequences were amplified from cDNA with the immunoSEQ multiplex PCR, producing 87-bp fragments spanning the CDR3 region. Sequencing of the amplicons was performed on the Illumina HiSeq platform. The authors' pipeline ran thus. PCR bias was corrected computationally using synthetic template baselines, and reads within Hamming distance 2 were collapsed, with unmergeable singletons discarded. Reads were aligned against IMGT to assign V, D and J genes, CDR3 length and insertions or deletions at six rearrangement sites. Within each subset, clonotype counts were normalized to sorted cell number, after which true diversity and Gini coefficients were computed with the tcR R package. Repertoire sharing was quantified using the overlap coefficient calculated on TCRB nucleotide sequences. As a proxy for the pre-selection repertoire, out-of-frame TCRB sequences from naive cells were analyzed. TCRdb obtained this table from immuneACCESS and retained in-frame rearrangements with V and J assigned. These tables miss some clones; where compared with another copy, unresolved V genes account for less than half of the shortfall, and the remainder is unexplained. Clone size and V and J calls were adopted from that table, with D and trimming inferred from the DNA. The sample data list more than 250,000 clones, and about 15% of these were observed just once. Of the sample, roughly 0.015% is held by the ten largest clones.

The chain is made from TRBV9 and TRBJ1-1; the junction holds 11 bases that match TRBD1. The receptor was derived from a man aged 18 to 30 with type 1 diabetes. Sequencing used naive CD4+ T cells from blood. Interpreted using the paper, the cell subset or site label stands for: true naive CD4+ T cells. CDR3 sequence: CASSVGQGVDTEAFF. The bases are TGTGCCAGCAGCGTGGGACAGGGGGTCGACACTGAAGCTTTCTTT.